Here is one T cell receptor (beta chain) with its context. 13 Jbeta primers and 60 Vbeta primers were used for the PCR. The protocol was immunoSEQ multiplex PCR, while the TCRdb copy is restricted to in-frame clones and leaves out a portion. Found here are approximately 95,000 clones, less than 80% of them singletons; the top ten hold approximately 4%. The data are from a study of cytomegalovirus exposure and HLA in healthy donors. About the study: Among about 380 genotyped donors, approximately 80% fell in the Caucasian-associated ancestry cluster.

The CDR3 covers 15 residues. J was trimmed by 3 bases and V by 2 bases; bases with no gene match: 7. Germline CDR1 reads SNHLY; CDR2 reads FYNNEI. Sequencing input: PBMCs. This sequence was found in a woman aged 40 to 50 in good health and CMV-seropositive. V gene TRBV2 combines with J gene TRBJ2-7; 7 bases agree with TRBD1. CDR3 bases: TGTGCCAGCAGTGAACCCCGGACAGGAATCTACGAGCAGTACTTC. Translation: CASSEPRTGIYEQYF.